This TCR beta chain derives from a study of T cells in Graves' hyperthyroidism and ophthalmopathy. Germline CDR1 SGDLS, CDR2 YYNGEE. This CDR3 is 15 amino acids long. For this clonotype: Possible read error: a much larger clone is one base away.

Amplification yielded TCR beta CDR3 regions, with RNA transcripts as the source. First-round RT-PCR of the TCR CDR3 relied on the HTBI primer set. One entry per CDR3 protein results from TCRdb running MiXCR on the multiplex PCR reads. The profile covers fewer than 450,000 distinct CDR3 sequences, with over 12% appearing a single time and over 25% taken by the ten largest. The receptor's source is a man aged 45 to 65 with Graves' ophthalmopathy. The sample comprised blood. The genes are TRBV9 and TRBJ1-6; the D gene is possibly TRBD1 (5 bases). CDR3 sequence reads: CAGSALDSYNSPLHF. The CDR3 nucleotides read TGTGCCGGCAGCGCCCTCGACAGCTATAATTCACCCCTCCACTTT.